This passage covers 3 T cell receptor beta chains from one sample sequenced in a study of shared clonotypes between healthy human individuals. TCRdb keeps only in-frame clones here, not all; method: immunoSEQ multiplex PCR. The table has 450,000 to 600,000 clones, 79% seen once. Sequencing was carried out using PBMCs. These TCRs come from a woman between 40 and 50 years old in good health. Some clones in this sample may be carry-over from other donors' samples.

This clone was seen only once. Being one base from a much bigger clone, this may be a read error. The CDR3 protein is CASSAQGYEQYF. DNA for the CDR3: TGTGCCAGCAGTGCACAGGGATACGAGCAGTACTTC. This sequence joins TRBV25-1 and TRBJ2-7, with a possible D match to TRBD1 (6 bases). The V gene's germline CDR1 is MGHDK and CDR2 SYGVNS. Trimming stripped 4 bases from V and 4 bases from J, with 8 bases between. The CDR3 length is 12 residues.

The chain links TRBV9 to TRBJ2-2; 8 nucleotides align to TRBD1. Trimming cost V 0 bases and J 2 bases; bases outside gene matches: 0. The germline V gene encodes CDR1 SGDLS and CDR2 YYNGEE. The CDR3 has 15 residues. CDR3 region: CASSVAGGNTGELFF. As DNA, the CDR3 is TGTGCCAGCAGCGTAGCAGGGGGCAACACCGGGGAGCTGTTTTTT. Full variable domain (missing parts from reference TRBV9 and TRBJ2-2): DSGVTQTPKHLITATGQRVTLRCSPRSGDLSVYWYQQSLDQGLQFLIQYYNGEERAKGNILERFSAQQFPDLHSELNLSSLELGDSALYFCASSVAGGNTGELFFGEGSRLTVL.

This clone was found once. V is TRBV27 and J is TRBJ2-2, with D unresolved. The CDR3 extends over 13 amino acids. CDR1 and CDR2 from the germline V gene are MNHEY and SMNVEV (reference sequence). V was pared by 3 bases and J by 6 bases, with 8 bases between. The CDR3 nucleotides are TGTGCCAGCAGTTTCCCCTCGTCCGGGGAGCTGTTTTTT. It specifies CASSFPSSGELFF.